The next 30 T cell receptor beta chains were all read from a single sample in a study of cytomegalovirus exposure and HLA in healthy donors. Vbeta (60) and Jbeta (13) primers were used in the PCR. Profiling relied on immunoSEQ multiplex PCR, and the TCRdb table lists in-frame clones only, not all of them. The table includes about 120,000 clones, around four fifths detected once. The sequenced material came from PBMCs. Receptors were obtained from a man in his 60s in good health and CMV-seropositive.

V usage is TRBV29-1 and J usage is TRBJ1-5, with TRBD1 as a possible D gene (5 bases). Per germline, CDR1 SQVTM and CDR2 ANQGSEA. Trimming left V 5 bases short and J 1 base short, with 12 bases between. The CDR3 totals 14 residues. CDR3 nucleotide sequence: TGCAGCGTTAGGGGCAGTGAGAGCAATCAGCCCCAGCATTTT. Its protein is CSVRGSESNQPQHF. Full variable domain (rest looked up from reference TRBV29-1 and TRBJ1-5): SAVISQKPSRDICQRGTSLTIQCQVDSQVTMMFWYRQQPGQSLTLIATANQGSEATYESGFVIDKFPISRPNLTFSTLTVSNMSPEDSSIYLCSVRGSESNQPQHFGDGTRLSIL.

The CDR3 nucleotides read TGTGCCAGCAGCTTCCTCCGGACAGGGATAACTCGCTCTGGGGCCAACGTCCTGACTTTC. Translated, it gives CASSFLRTGITRSGANVLTF. The chain recombines TRBV5-4 with TRBJ2-6, with 8 bases lining up with TRBD1. The CDR3 covers 20 residues. Germline lookup yields CDR1 SGHNT and CDR2 YYREEE (reference sequence). J was trimmed by 0 bases and V by 2 bases; bases with no gene match: 13. Combining the CDR3 with reference TRBV5-4 and TRBJ2-6 gives the whole variable domain ETGVTQSPTHLIKTRGQQVTLRCSSQSGHNTVSWYQQALGQGPQFIFQYYREEENGRGNFPPRFSGLQFPNYSSELNVNALELDDSALYLCASSFLRTGITRSGANVLTFGAGSRLTVL.

This clone was seen a handful of times. The chain employs TRBV5-1 and TRBJ2-3; D gene ambiguous. The CDR3 has 14 amino acids. CDR1 SGHRS and CDR2 YFSETQ come from the germline V gene. V gave up 3 bases and J gave up 2 bases, with 10 bases separating them. The CDR3 reads CASSSGRLTDTQYF. For the CDR3, the DNA is TGCGCCAGCAGCTCGGGTCGCCTCACAGATACGCAGTATTTT.

The V gene is TRBV18, the J gene TRBJ2-1; the match to TRBD2 covers 9 bases. V was pared by 6 bases and J by 2 bases, with 8 bases of the junction left unmatched. The CDR3 loop spans 16 amino acids. Per germline, CDR1 KGHSH and CDR2 LQKENI. CDR3 sequence (DNA): TGTGCCAGCTCCCCCCGACTAGCGGTCACCTACAATGAGCAGTTCTTC. It encodes CASSPRLAVTYNEQFF.

The gene calls are TRBV18 and TRBJ1-1, with 8 bases identical to TRBD1. The CDR3 contains 15 residues. With V trimmed by 2 bases and J by 1 base, 3 bases remained unmatched. Germline loops: CDR1 KGHSH, CDR2 LQKENI. In DNA form, the CDR3 reads TGTGCCAGCTCACCAACCGGGACAGGGAACACTGAAGCTTTCTTT. Its protein is CASSPTGTGNTEAFF.

The gene calls are TRBV6-1 and TRBJ2-3; TRBD2 matches at 9 bases. This CDR3 region has 14 residues. The germline V gene encodes CDR1 MNHNS and CDR2 SASEGT. Trimming cost V 8 bases and J 4 bases; bases outside gene matches: 7. The CDR3 sequence: CASVAGGDSDTQYF. CDR3 in DNA: TGTGCCAGCGTCGCGGGGGGGGATTCAGATACGCAGTATTTT.

This rearrangement joins TRBV9 to TRBJ2-5; possible D gene TRBD1, 5 bases. CDR3 length equals 14 residues. Germline V gives CDR1 SGDLS, CDR2 YYNGEE. Trimming shortened V by 4 bases and J by 3 bases, and 13 bases separated the two germline ends. CDR3 loop: CASSPRRGKETQYF. The CDR3 DNA reads as TGTGCCAGCAGCCCACGAAGGGGAAAAGAGACCCAGTACTTC.

The rearrangement uses TRBV4-1 and TRBJ2-1, with 14 bases fitting TRBD2. There are 17 residues in the CDR3. Germline CDR1 and CDR2: MGHRA and YSYEKL. With 3 bases clipped from V and 8 bases from J, the junction kept 9 bases outside the gene matches. The CDR3 DNA reads TGCGCCAGCAGCCATAAGGGTGGGACTAGCGGGGGTCATGAGCAGTTCTTC. Translation: CASSHKGGTSGGHEQFF.

The chain employs TRBV6-1 and TRBJ1-2; D perhaps matches TRBD1 (6 bases). The CDR3 consists of 13 residues. Germline values: CDR1 MNHNS, CDR2 SASEGT. V was clipped by 6 bases and J by 6 bases, with 14 bases between them. The CDR3 nucleotides read TGTGCCAGCAGGGGATGGGGGCAGCATGGCTACACCTTC. Translating gives CASRGWGQHGYTF.

CDR3 nucleotides: TGTGCCAGCAGCCCTAGACTGGGGGCTCGTGCCTACGAGCAGTACTTC. It yields the protein CASSPRLGARAYEQYF. The V call is TRBV9, the J call TRBJ2-7; TRBD1 is a possible D gene (6 bases). The ends were cut back, 4 bases at V and 2 bases at J, with 19 bases in the middle. Per the germline V gene, CDR1 is SGDLS and CDR2 is YYNGEE. This CDR3 contains 16 residues.

This chain connects TRBV27 to TRBJ1-1; 8 bases are a match to TRBD1. CDR3 size: 15 residues. V gave up 5 bases and J gave up 5 bases; unmatched junction bases: 10. The germline gives CDR1 MNHEY, CDR2 SMNVEV (reference sequence). The CDR3 loop reads CASSPLQGAGTEAFF. DNA for the CDR3: TGTGCCAGCAGTCCTCTCCAGGGGGCAGGAACTGAAGCTTTCTTT.

V and J are TRBV2 and TRBJ2-5; tentative D call: TRBD2 (6 bases). CDR1 SNHLY and CDR2 FYNNEI come from the germline V gene. Trimming pared 3 bases from V and 5 bases from J, leaving 16 bases between. The CDR3 runs to 15 residues. The CDR3 DNA is TGTGCCAGCAGTGAGATAGTAAGGGGAGGTGAGACCCAGTACTTC. Its protein product is CASSEIVRGGETQYF.

The CDR3 reads CASSLERRNTGELFF. The CDR3 nucleotides read TGTGCCAGCAGCTTGGAACGGAGGAACACCGGGGAGCTGTTTTTT. The chain has TRBV5-6 and TRBJ2-2; D unclear. CDR1 and CDR2 from the germline V gene are SGHDT and YYEEEE. CDR3 length: 15 amino acids. Trimming shortened V by 0 bases and J by 1 base, and 7 bases separated the two germline ends.

This rearrangement joins TRBV7-8 to TRBJ2-7, with D uncertain. The CDR3 is 14 residues long. V lost 5 bases, J lost 0 bases, and 11 bases lay in between. Germline-derived CDR1 and CDR2 are SGHVS and FQNEAQ. The CDR3 here is CASSHLSGSYEQYF. CDR3 bases: TGTGCCAGCAGCCACCTTTCGGGCTCCTACGAGCAGTACTTC.

This sequence joins TRBV7-6 and TRBJ2-3; the match to TRBD2 covers 7 bases. The V and J ends lost 1 base and 2 bases, in that order; junction bases with no gene match: 6. The CDR3 consists of 16 residues. CDR1 and CDR2 from the germline V gene are SGHVS and FNYEAQ. The CDR3 spells CASSLDAGADTDTQYF. The CDR3 DNA reads TGTGCCAGCAGCTTAGACGCGGGAGCGGACACAGATACGCAGTATTTT.

V is TRBV15 and J is TRBJ2-2; 7 bases are a match to TRBD1. CDR3 size: 15 residues. After removal of 5 bases from V and 1 base from J, the junction contained 4 bases not matched to a gene. Looked up from germline, CDR1 is LNHNV and CDR2 is YYDKDF (reference sequence). The CDR3 DNA follows: TGTGCCACCAGCCCCCGGACAGGGAACACCGGGGAGCTGTTTTTT. Translating gives CATSPRTGNTGELFF.

This clone was recorded only once. The chain recombines TRBV6-6 with TRBJ2-5; D is possibly TRBD2 (5 bases). The CDR3 has 13 amino acids. The germline V gene has CDR1 MNHNY and CDR2 SVGAGI (reference sequence). Deletions cut 4 bases from V and 5 bases from J, with 11 bases between. In DNA, the CDR3 is TGTGCCAGCAGTTTAGGGAGATCGGAGACCCAGTACTTC. Its protein product is CASSLGRSETQYF.

This chain joins TRBV7-2 and TRBJ1-2; maybe TRBD1 (6 bases). From germline, CDR1 is SGHTA and CDR2 FQGNSA. CDR3 size: 15 residues. Trimming cost V 6 bases and J 4 bases, with 18 bases left between them. The CDR3 bases are TGTGCCAGCAGACTCATTGACAGGACTCCCTATGGCTACACCTTC. Amino acids: CASRLIDRTPYGYTF.

This clone was observed a handful of times. J is TRBJ2-5 and V is TRBV4-2; 10 nucleotides align to TRBD2. The CDR3 consists of 17 residues. Germline CDR1 LGHNA, CDR2 YNFKEQ. Unmatched junction bases numbered 6, after V lost 0 bases and J lost 2 bases. The CDR3 here is CASSQESSGGGQETQYF. CDR3 DNA: TGTGCCAGCAGCCAAGAATCTAGCGGGGGAGGTCAAGAGACCCAGTACTTC.

The chain links TRBV4-1 to TRBJ2-4, with D perhaps matching TRBD2 (5 bases). The V end was cut by 5 bases, the J end by 7 bases, with 21 bases between. Germline CDR1 MGHRA, CDR2 YSYEKL. The CDR3 sequence is 16 residues long. The CDR3 nucleotides read TGCGCCAGCAGCTTCCACGCTGGCGGAGGCCAGAACATTCAGTACTTC. It specifies CASSFHAGGGQNIQYF.

This chain connects TRBV5-1 to TRBJ2-7, with 9 bases aligning to TRBD2. V was pared by 3 bases and J by 4 bases, with 8 bases of the junction left unmatched. CDR1 and CDR2 (germline): SGHRS, YFSETQ. The CDR3 is 15 residues long. CDR3 region: CASSSSSGISYEQYF. CDR3 in DNA: TGCGCCAGCAGCTCATCTAGCGGGATTAGTTACGAGCAGTACTTC.

This clone appeared a few times. The chain uses TRBV7-9 and TRBJ1-1; D remains ambiguous. The CDR3 totals 12 residues. Germline CDR1 is SEHNR and CDR2 is FQNEAQ (reference sequence). Trimming left V 8 bases short and J 1 base short, with 8 bases between. CDR3 nucleotides: TGTGCCAGCGACACCGGGAACACTGAAGCTTTCTTT. This gives the protein CASDTGNTEAFF.

The chain recombines TRBV9 with TRBJ2-7, with 7 positions matching TRBD2. Germline V gene data show CDR1 as SGDLS and CDR2 as YYNGEE. This CDR3 spans 15 amino acids. V dropped 0 bases and J dropped 3; count of bases not matched to a gene: 6. The DNA of the CDR3 is TGTGCCAGCAGCGTAGGGGTAGGGGAGGGCTACGAGCAGTACTTC. This translates into CASSVGVGEGYEQYF.

The rearrangement joins TRBV30 to TRBJ1-2; D not resolved. The CDR3 is made up of 13 amino acids. V shed 4 bases and J shed 3 bases, with 12 bases lying between them. The germline V gene has CDR1 GTSNPN and CDR2 SVGIG (reference sequence). The CDR3 loop reads CAWTYSIYYGYTF. DNA of the CDR3: TGTGCCTGGACCTACTCCATATACTATGGCTACACCTTC.

This clone was counted only a few times. This sequence joins TRBV4-1 and TRBJ1-3, with no clear D. The CDR3 loop spans 15 amino acids. Between the trimmed V and J ends, which lost 0 bases and 0 bases, there was a span of 6 bases. CDR1 MGHRA and CDR2 YSYEKL come from the germline V gene. CDR3 nucleotide sequence: TGCGCCAGCAGCCAAGAGCATAGCTCTGGAAACACCATATATTTT. Its translation is CASSQEHSSGNTIYF.

This clone was detected a few times. The rearrangement joins TRBV5-5 to TRBJ2-7; 11 nucleotides match TRBD2. Germline V CDR1 and CDR2: SGHKS, YYEKEE (reference sequence). The V gene end was trimmed by 2 bases and the J gene end by 3 bases; junction bases not matched to a gene: 4. This CDR3 contains 15 residues. This CDR3 reads CASSLGSGGGYEQYF. The CDR3 DNA sequence: TGTGCCAGCAGCTTAGGTAGCGGGGGGGGCTACGAGCAGTACTTC.

The chain recombines TRBV6-1 with TRBJ2-7, with 7 bases identical to TRBD2. Germline V gene lookup returns CDR1 MNHNS and CDR2 SASEGT. There are 14 residues in the CDR3. After removal of 8 bases from V and 5 bases from J, the junction contained 12 bases not matched to a gene. CDR3 sequence: CASGPGTTLHEQYF. As DNA, the CDR3 is TGTGCCAGCGGCCCCGGGACTACATTGCACGAGCAGTACTTC.

The chain couples TRBV28 to TRBJ1-2; 9 nucleotides align to TRBD1. The CDR3 runs 13 residues. J was trimmed by 4 bases and V by 7 bases; bases with no gene match: 4. Per the germline V gene, CDR1 is MDHEN and CDR2 is SYDVKM. CDR3 sequence: CASTWDRVYGYTF. CDR3 in DNA: TGTGCCAGCACCTGGGACAGGGTCTATGGCTACACCTTC.

The rearrangement joins TRBV5-5 to TRBJ2-2, with a possible D match to TRBD1 (5 bases). The V end was cut by 0 bases, the J end by 4 bases, with 7 bases between. The V gene's germline CDR1 is SGHKS and CDR2 YYEKEE (reference sequence). The CDR3 is made up of 14 amino acids. CDR3 sequence (DNA): TGTGCCAGCAGCTTGGCTAGGGGCACCGGGGAGCTGTTTTTT. The encoded protein is CASSLARGTGELFF.

The V gene is TRBV7-3, the J gene TRBJ1-4; TRBD1 is a possible D gene (5 bases). The CDR3 totals 13 residues. The V end was cut by 5 bases, the J end by 8 bases, with 12 bases between. Germline V gene data show CDR1 as SGHTA and CDR2 as FQGTGA. The CDR3 bases are TGTGCCAGCAGCCCGCAGGGAGGGGAAAAACTGTTTTTT. Translating it yields CASSPQGGEKLFF.